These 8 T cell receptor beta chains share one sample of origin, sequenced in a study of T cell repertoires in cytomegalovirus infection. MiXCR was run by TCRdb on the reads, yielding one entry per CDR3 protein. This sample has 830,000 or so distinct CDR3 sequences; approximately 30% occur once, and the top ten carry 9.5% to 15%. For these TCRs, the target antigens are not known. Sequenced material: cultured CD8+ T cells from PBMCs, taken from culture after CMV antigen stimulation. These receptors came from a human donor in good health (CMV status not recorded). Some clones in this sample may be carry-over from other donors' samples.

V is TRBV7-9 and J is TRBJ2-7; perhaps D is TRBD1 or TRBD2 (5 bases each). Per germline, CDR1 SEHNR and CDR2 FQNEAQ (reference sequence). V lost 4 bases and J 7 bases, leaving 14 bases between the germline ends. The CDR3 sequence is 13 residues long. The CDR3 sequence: CASSSGTAQEQYF. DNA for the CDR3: TGTGCCAGCAGCTCCGGGACCGCTCAGGAGCAGTACTTC.

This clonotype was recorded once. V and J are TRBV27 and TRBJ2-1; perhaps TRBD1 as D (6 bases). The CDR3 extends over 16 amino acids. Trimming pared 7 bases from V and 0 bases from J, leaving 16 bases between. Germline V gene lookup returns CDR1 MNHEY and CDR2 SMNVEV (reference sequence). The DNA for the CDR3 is TGTGCCAGCACCCAGGGGACCAGCGGCTCCTACAATGAGCAGTTCTTC. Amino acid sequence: CASTQGTSGSYNEQFF.

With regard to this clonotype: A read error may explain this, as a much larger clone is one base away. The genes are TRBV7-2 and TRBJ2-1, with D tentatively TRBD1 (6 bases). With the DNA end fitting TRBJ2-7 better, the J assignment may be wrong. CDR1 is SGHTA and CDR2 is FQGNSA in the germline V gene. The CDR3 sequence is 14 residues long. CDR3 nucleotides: TGTGCCAGCAGCTTTGGGACACCCTACAATGAGCAGTACTTC. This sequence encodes CASSFGTPYNEQYF.

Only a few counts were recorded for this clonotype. The CDR3: CASSENFQPQHF. DNA of the CDR3: TGCGCCAGCAGTGAGAATTTTCAGCCCCAGCATTTT. The chain joins TRBV10-2 to TRBJ1-5, with D unclear. V was trimmed by 2 bases and J by 6 bases, leaving 5 bases between them. There are 12 residues in the CDR3. Germline CDR1 is WSHSY and CDR2 is SAAADI.

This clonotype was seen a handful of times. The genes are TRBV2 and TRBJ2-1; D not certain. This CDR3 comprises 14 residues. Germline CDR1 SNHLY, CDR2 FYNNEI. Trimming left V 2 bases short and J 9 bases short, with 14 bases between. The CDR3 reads CASSEYLGDGEQFF. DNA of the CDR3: TGTGCCAGCAGTGAATATTTGGGTGACGGTGAGCAGTTCTTC.

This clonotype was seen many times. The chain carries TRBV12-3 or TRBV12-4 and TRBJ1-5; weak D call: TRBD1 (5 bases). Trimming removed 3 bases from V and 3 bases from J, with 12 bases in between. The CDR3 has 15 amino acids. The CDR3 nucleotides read TGTGCCAGCAGTTTGGTCGGGGCGCCCAATCAGCCCCAGCATTTT. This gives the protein CASSLVGAPNQPQHF.

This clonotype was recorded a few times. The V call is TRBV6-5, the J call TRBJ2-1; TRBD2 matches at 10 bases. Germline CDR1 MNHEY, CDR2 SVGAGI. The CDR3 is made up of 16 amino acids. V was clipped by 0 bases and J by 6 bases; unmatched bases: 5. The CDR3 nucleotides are TGTGCCAGCAGTTACTCCCAGCGGGGGGGCCTCAATGAGCAGTTCTTC. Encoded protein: CASSYSQRGGLNEQFF.

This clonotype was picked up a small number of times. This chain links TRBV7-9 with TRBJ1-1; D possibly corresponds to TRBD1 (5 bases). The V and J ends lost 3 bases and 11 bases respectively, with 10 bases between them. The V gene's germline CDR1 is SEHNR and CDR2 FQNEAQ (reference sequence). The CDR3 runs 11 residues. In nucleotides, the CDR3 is TGTGCCAGCAGCTTCGGGACCGACGCTTTCTTT. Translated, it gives CASSFGTDAFF.